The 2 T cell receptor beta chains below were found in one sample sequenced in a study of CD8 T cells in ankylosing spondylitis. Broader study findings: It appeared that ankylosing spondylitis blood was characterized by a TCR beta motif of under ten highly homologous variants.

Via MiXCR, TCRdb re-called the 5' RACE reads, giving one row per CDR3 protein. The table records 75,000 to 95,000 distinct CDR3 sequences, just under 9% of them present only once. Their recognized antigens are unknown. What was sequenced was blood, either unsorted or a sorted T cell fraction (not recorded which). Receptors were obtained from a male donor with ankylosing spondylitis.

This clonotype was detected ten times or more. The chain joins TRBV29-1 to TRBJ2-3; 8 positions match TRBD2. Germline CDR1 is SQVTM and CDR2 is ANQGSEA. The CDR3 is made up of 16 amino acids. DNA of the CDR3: TGCGGCGCCATCAGCCCCGCGACTAGCGATCCAGATACGCAGTATTTT. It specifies CGAISPATSDPDTQYF.

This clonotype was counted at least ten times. In nucleotides, the CDR3 is TGTGCCAGCAGCCCCACCGGGGCAGGGATATTGAACGAGCAGTACTTC. Its protein product is CASSPTGAGILNEQYF. The rearrangement joins TRBV7-9 to TRBJ2-7; D may match TRBD1 or TRBD2 (5 bases each). Trimming removed 5 bases from V and 5 bases from J, with 22 bases in between. Germline V gene data show CDR1 as SEHNR and CDR2 as FQNEAQ (reference sequence). The CDR3 length is 16 residues.